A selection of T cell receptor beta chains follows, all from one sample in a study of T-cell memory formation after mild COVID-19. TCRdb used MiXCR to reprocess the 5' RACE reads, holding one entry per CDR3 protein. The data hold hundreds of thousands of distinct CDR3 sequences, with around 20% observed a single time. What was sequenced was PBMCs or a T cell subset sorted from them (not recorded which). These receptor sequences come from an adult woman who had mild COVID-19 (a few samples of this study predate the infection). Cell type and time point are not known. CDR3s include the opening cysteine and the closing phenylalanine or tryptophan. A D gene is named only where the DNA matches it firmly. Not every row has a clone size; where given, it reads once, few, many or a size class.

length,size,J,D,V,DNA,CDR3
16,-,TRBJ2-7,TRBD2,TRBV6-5,TGTGCCAGCAGGAGGGGGACTAGCGGGAGGATGAACGAGCAGTACTTC,CASRRGTSGRMNEQYF
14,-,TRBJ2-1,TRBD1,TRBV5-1,TGCGCCAGCAGCCGGACAGGGTACAGCAATGAGCAGTTCTTC,CASSRTGYSNEQFF
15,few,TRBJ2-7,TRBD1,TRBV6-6,TGTGCCAGCAGTTACTCGGGACAGGGGAGGAACGAGCAGTACTTC,CASSYSGQGRNEQYF
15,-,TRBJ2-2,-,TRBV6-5,TGTGCCAGCAGTTACCAAGCCCTTGGGAGCGGGGAGCTGTTTTTT,CASSYQALGSGELFF
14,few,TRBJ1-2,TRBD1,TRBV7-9,TGTGCCAGCAGCACGGGACAGGGGGCGGATGGCTACACCTTC,CASSTGQGADGYTF
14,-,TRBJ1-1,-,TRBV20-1,TGCAGTGCCCGTGTATCAAAAGGGAACACTGAAGCTTTCTTT,CSARVSKGNTEAFF
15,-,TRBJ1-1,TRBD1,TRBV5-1,TGCGCCAGCAGCTTTGTAGCCCAGGGGGCCGCTGAAGCTTTCTTT,CASSFVAQGAAEAFF
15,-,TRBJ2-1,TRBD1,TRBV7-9,TGTGCCAGCAGACAACCGGGACAGGGGAACAATGAGCAGTTCTTC,CASRQPGQGNNEQFF
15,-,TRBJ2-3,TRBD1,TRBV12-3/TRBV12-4,TGTGCCAGCAGTTTAGGGACAGGGCACACAGATACGCAGTATTTT,CASSLGTGHTDTQYF
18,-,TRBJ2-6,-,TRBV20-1,TGCAGTGCTAGAGATAGGAGGGGACTCAGCTCTGGGGCCAACGTCCTGACTTTC,CSARDRRGLSSGANVLTF
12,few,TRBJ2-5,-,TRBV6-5,TGTGCCAGCATCGACCTGGGTCGGACCCAGTACTTC,CASIDLGRTQYF
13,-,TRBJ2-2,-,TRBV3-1,TGTGCCAGCAGCAGATCGAGTACCGGGGAGCTGTTTTTT,CASSRSSTGELFF
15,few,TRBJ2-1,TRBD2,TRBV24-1,TGTGCCACCAGTGATAGGACTAGCGGGAGTTTTGAGCAGTTCTTC,CATSDRTSGSFEQFF
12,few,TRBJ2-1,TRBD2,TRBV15,TGTGCCACCAGTACAACCGGGAGGGAGCAGTTCTTC,CATSTTGREQFF
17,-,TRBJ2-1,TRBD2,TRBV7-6,TGTGCCAGCAGCTCGACGATAGCGGGGAGCTCCTACAATGAGCAGTTCTTC,CASSSTIAGSSYNEQFF
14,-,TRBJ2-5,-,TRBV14,TGTGCCAGCAGCCTTCTTAGGACAGAAGAGACCCAGTACTTC,CASSLLRTEETQYF
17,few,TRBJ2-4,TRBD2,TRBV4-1,TGCGCCAGCAGCCGGGCTGGTGGGAGGGTCGACAAAAACATTCAGTACTTC,CASSRAGGRVDKNIQYF
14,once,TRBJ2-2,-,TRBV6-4,TGTGCCAGCAGTGTAGACAGTTCCACCGGGGAGCTGTTTTTT,CASSVDSSTGELFF
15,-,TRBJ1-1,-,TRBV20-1,TGCAGTGCTATTTCGGGGGCGAATATGAACACTGAAGCTTTCTTT,CSAISGANMNTEAFF
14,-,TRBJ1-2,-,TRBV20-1,TGCAGTGCTAGAGAGGGCACGGGACTCTATGGCTACACCTTC,CSAREGTGLYGYTF
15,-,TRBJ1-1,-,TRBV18,TGTGCCAGCTCACCGAGTGGGGGTGTGAACACTGAAGCTTTCTTT,CASSPSGGVNTEAFF
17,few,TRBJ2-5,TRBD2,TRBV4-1,TGCGCCAGCAGCCAGCGGACTAGCGGGGGGGTGGGAGAGACCCAGTACTTC,CASSQRTSGGVGETQYF
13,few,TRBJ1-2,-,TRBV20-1,TGCAGTGCTACCCACGAGGGCCCCTATGGCTACACCTTC,CSATHEGPYGYTF
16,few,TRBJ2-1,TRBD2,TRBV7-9,TGTGCCAGCAGCCCAAAAAGGGCGGGGGGGCGCAATGAGCAGTTCTTC,CASSPKRAGGRNEQFF
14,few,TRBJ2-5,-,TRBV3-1,TGTGCCAGCAGCCCAGACGGACCGAGGGAGACCCAGTACTTC,CASSPDGPRETQYF
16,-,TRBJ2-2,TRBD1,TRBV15,TGTGCCACCAGCAGACCGGGACAGGGGGCCCCCGGGGAGCTGTTTTTT,CATSRPGQGAPGELFF
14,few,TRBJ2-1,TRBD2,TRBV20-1,TGCAGTGCTCGGAAAGTGGGCGGGAGAAATGAGCAGTTCTTC,CSARKVGGRNEQFF
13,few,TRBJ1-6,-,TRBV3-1,TGTGCCAGCAGCACAGGAGGGAATTCACCCCTCCACTTT,CASSTGGNSPLHF
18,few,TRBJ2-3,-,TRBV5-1,TGCGCCAGCAGCTTGGAAGGGCTAGTCCCTACTAGCACAGATACGCAGTATTTT,CASSLEGLVPTSTDTQYF
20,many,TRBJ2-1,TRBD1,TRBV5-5,TGTGCCAGCAGCTCGCGACAGGGTCAATGGGAGTACGGTCAAGGGAATGAGCAGTTCTTC,CASSSRQGQWEYGQGNEQFF
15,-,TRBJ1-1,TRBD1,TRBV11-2,TGTGCCAGCAGCTCCTCCGACAGGGCGAACACTGAAGCTTTCTTT,CASSSSDRANTEAFF
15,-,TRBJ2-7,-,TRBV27,TGTGCCAGCAGTATAGGCCATCGGAGGGTTTACGAGCAGTACTTC,CASSIGHRRVYEQYF
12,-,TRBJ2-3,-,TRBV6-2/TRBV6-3,TGTGCCAGCCGGAGGAGCACAGATACGCAGTATTTT,CASRRSTDTQYF
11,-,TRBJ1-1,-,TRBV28,TGTGCCAGCACCCGGCCCCCTACGGCTTTCTTT,CASTRPPTAFF
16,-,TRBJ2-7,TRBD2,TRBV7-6,TGTGCCAGCAGCTTAACGAGCGGGAAGAGCTCCTACGAGCAGTACTTC,CASSLTSGKSSYEQYF
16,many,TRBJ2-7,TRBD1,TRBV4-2,TGTGCCAGCAGCCAGGCCAACCTAGGGGGCTTGGGCGAGCAGTACTTC,CASSQANLGGLGEQYF
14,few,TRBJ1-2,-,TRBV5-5,TGTGCCAGCACTAATGGGGCCGCCAATTATGGCTACACCTTC,CASTNGAANYGYTF
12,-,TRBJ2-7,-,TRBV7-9,TGTGCCAGCACCCACCATCCCTACGAGCAGTACTTC,CASTHHPYEQYF
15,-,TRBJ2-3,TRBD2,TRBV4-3,TGCGCCAGCAGCCTTACTAGCGGGAGATCAGATACGCAGTATTTT,CASSLTSGRSDTQYF
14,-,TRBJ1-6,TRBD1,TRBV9,TGTGCCAGCAGCCCCGGGACAGTATATTCACCCCTCCACTTT,CASSPGTVYSPLHF
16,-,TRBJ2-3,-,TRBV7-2,TGTGCCAGCAGCTTATATCTGCGAGGGGGCACAGATACGCAGTATTTT,CASSLYLRGGTDTQYF
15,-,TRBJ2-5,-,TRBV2,TGTGCCAGCAGTCGGGCCCTCAGGGGAGGAGAGACCCAGTACTTC,CASSRALRGGETQYF
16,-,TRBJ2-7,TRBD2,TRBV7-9,TGTGCCAGCAGCTCGACTAGCGGGGGCGACTCCTACGAGCAGTACTTC,CASSSTSGGDSYEQYF
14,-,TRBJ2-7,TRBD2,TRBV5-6,TGTGCCAGCAGCTACGGACTAGCGGGCTACGAGCAGTACTTC,CASSYGLAGYEQYF